The 5 T cell receptor beta chains below come from one sample, sequenced in a study of shared clonotypes between healthy human individuals. The table came from immunoSEQ multiplex PCR; TCRdb's copy has only in-frame clones and leaves some out. The sample holds about 2.4 million clones, over 85% seen once. Material: naive CD4+ T cells from PBMCs. The subset: CD45RA+ positively selected. The receptors were sampled from a young man in good health. Some clones in this sample may be carry-over from other donors' samples.

The V call is TRBV6-1, the J call TRBJ1-4; possibly TRBD1 for D (5 bases). With 8 bases removed from V and 4 bases from J, the gap between germline ends came to 11 bases. The CDR3 sequence is 13 residues long. Germline lookup yields CDR1 MNHNS and CDR2 SASEGT. CDR3 region: CASRGTLNEKLFF. CDR3 nucleotides: TGTGCCAGCCGCGGGACTCTTAATGAAAAACTGTTTTTT.

The chain employs TRBV5-4 and TRBJ1-3; a possible D gene is TRBD1 (6 bases). The ends were cut back, 5 bases at V and 4 bases at J, with 10 bases in the middle. Germline V CDR1 and CDR2: SGHNT, YYREEE (reference sequence). The CDR3 runs 13 residues. CDR3 coding DNA: TGTGCCAGCAGTGCAGGGGCGGGAAACACCATATATTTT. It encodes CASSAGAGNTIYF.

This chain links TRBV10-2 with TRBJ2-2; 7 bases agree with TRBD1. V lost 10 bases and J lost 2; bases outside the gene matches: 10. The CDR3 covers 15 residues. Germline V gene lookup returns CDR1 WSHSY and CDR2 SAAADI. The chain's CDR3 is CATTRDSKNTGELFF. DNA of the CDR3: TGCGCCACCACCCGGGACAGTAAAAACACCGGGGAGCTGTTTTTT.

The chain uses TRBV7-3 and TRBJ2-2, with D maybe TRBD1 (8 bases). The CDR3 covers 15 residues. Germline CDR1 reads SGHTA; CDR2 reads FQGTGA. Trimming stripped 5 bases from V and 6 bases from J, with 16 bases between. Here the CDR3 DNA reads TGTGCCAGCAGCCCCCGACAGGGGAGGGCCGGGGAGCTGTTTTTT. Translated: CASSPRQGRAGELFF.

V gene TRBV4-1 combines with J gene TRBJ1-5; 8 bases align to TRBD1. This CDR3 has 16 residues. Germline trimming cut 4 bases from V and 6 bases from J; bases unmatched to any gene: 11. In germline, CDR1 is MGHRA, CDR2 YSYEKL. CDR3 region: CASSPAGGKPGQPQHF. Written as DNA, the CDR3 is TGCGCCAGCAGCCCGGCAGGGGGCAAACCGGGTCAGCCCCAGCATTTT.